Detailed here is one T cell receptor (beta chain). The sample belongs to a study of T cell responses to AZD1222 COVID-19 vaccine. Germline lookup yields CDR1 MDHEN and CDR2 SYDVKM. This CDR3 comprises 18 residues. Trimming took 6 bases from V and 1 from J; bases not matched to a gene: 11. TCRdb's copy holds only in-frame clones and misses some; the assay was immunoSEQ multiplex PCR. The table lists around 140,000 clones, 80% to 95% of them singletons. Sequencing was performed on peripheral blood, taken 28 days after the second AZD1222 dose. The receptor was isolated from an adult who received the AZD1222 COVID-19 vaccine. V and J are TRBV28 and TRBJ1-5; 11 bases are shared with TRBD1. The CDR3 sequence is CASSHTRDRGVSNQPQHF. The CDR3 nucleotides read TGTGCCAGCAGCCATACCCGGGACAGGGGGGTGAGCAATCAGCCCCAGCATTTT.